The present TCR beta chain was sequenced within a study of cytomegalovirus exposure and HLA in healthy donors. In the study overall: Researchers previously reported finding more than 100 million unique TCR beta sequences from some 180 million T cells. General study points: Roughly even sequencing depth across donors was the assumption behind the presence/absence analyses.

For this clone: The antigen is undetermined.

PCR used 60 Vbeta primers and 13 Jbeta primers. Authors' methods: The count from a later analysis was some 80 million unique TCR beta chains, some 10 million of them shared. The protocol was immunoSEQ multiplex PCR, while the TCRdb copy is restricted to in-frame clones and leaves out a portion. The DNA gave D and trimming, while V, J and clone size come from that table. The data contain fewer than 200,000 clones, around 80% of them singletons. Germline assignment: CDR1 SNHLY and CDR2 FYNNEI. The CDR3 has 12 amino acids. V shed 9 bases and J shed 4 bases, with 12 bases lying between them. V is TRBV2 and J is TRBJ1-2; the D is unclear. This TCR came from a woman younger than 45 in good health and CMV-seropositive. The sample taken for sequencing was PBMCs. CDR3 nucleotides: TGTGCCAGAAGTTCCCCGGGCTATGGCTACACCTTC. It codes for CARSSPGYGYTF.